This T cell receptor (beta chain) was identified in a study of blood T cell repertoires in COVID-19. At the level of the study: PBMCs, B-cell-depleted T cells, or T cells provided the cDNA or gDNA that made up the material.

TCRdb's copy holds only in-frame clones and misses some; the assay was immunoSEQ multiplex PCR. The table lists under 400,000 clones, about nine tenths of them singletons. Unmatched junction bases numbered 12, after V lost 6 bases and J lost 4 bases. This CDR3 has 17 amino acids. CDR1 is LNHDA and CDR2 is SQIVND in the germline V gene (reference sequence). Enrolled through a virtual design, the participants were between about 18 and 100 years of age and came from about two dozen US areas. The TCR was taken from a woman younger than 45 who had been exposed to COVID-19. The sequenced sample consisted of PBMCs or T cells enriched from blood (not recorded which). V gene TRBV19 combines with J gene TRBJ2-1; 10 bases fit TRBD2. The DNA for the CDR3 is TGTGCCAGTAGGGGGAGCGGGAGGGCAAGGCGGTACAATGAGCAGTTCTTC. It yields the protein CASRGSGRARRYNEQFF.